This entry describes one TCR beta chain. Each donor's status was that of a healthy bone marrow donor. V was pared by 6 bases and J by 8 bases, with 9 bases of the junction left unmatched. The CDR3 contains 15 residues. Germline V gene sequence: CDR1 MNHNY, CDR2 SVGAGI (reference sequence). This entry belongs to a study of cytomegalovirus exposure and HLA in healthy donors. Overall study context: From HLA-typed donors, an early data release held around 80 million unique TCRs.

The PCR ran on 60 Vbeta and 13 Jbeta primers. The table came from immunoSEQ multiplex PCR; TCRdb's copy has only in-frame clones and leaves some out. This table lists tens of thousands of clones. What was sequenced was PBMCs. This chain connects TRBV6-6 to TRBJ1-6, with TRBD1 matching over 8 bases. This receptor was taken from a woman aged 50 to 60 in good health and CMV-seropositive. CDR3 region: CASSPGTGGYSPLHF. The CDR3 DNA sequence: TGTGCCAGCAGCCCCGGGACAGGCGGTTATTCACCCCTCCACTTT.